Each of the 24 T cell receptor beta chains below was sequenced from the same sample in a study of regulatory T cells in long-lasting Graves disease. Time point meaning: persistent/refractory GD, antithyroid drugs over 5 years with positive TRAb. Making the TCR library involved RNA that had been extracted from PBMCs. Building the TCR beta libraries relied on iRepertoire HTBI primers, and CDR3 regions underwent Arm-PCR. TCRdb called the multiplex PCR reads again in MiXCR, with one record for every CDR3 protein. The sample records 500,000 to 700,000 distinct CDR3 sequences, 30% being singletons. The material was peripheral blood mononuclear cells (PBMCs), obtained when the disease was refractory, from a patient treated with antithyroid drugs. The receptors were sampled from a female donor with Graves disease.

The J gene is TRBJ2-5, the V gene TRBV7-3; the D gene is possibly TRBD1 (6 bases). The V gene lost 5 bases and the J gene lost 1 base, with 20 bases spanning the gap. Germline lookup yields CDR1 SGHTA and CDR2 FQGTGA. The CDR3 is 17 residues long. The CDR3 bases are TGTGCCAGCAGCCGGAGTCCGGGCAGGGGATTCCAAGAGACCCAGTACTTC. Protein sequence: CASSRSPGRGFQETQYF. Together with reference TRBV7-3 and TRBJ2-5, the CDR3 gives the full variable domain: GAGVSQTPSNKVTEKGKYVELRCDPISGHTALYWYRQSLGQGPEFLIYFQGTGAADDSGLPNDRFFAVRPEGSVSTLKIQRTERGDSAVYLCASSRSPGRGFQETQYFGPGTRLLVL.

This clonotype was recorded many times. One end of the junction varies from germline; a read error may be responsible. This sequence joins TRBV5-1 and TRBJ1-1, with D possibly matching TRBD1 (6 bases). The CDR3 contains 14 residues. The germline V gene has CDR1 SGHRS and CDR2 YFSETQ. CDR3 sequence: CASSLDGGGTEAFF. The CDR3 DNA reads TGTGCCAGCAGTTTAGATGGAGGGGGCACTGAAGCTTTCTTT.

Comments on this clonotype: A clone one base away is much larger, so this may be a read error. The chain combines TRBV28 with TRBJ2-5; no firm D call. The germline V gene has CDR1 MDHEN and CDR2 SYDVKM. This CDR3 has 16 residues. The chain's CDR3 is CASGLWTPGRRETQYF. The DNA of the CDR3 is TGTGCCAGCGGTTTATGGACCCCAGGCAGACGGGAGACCCAGTACTTC.

The rearrangement links TRBV3-1 to TRBJ2-2; 9 bases fit TRBD2. Germline V gene lookup returns CDR1 LGHDT and CDR2 YNNKEL (reference sequence). The CDR3 contains 18 residues. Unmatched junction bases numbered 8, after V lost 0 bases and J lost 3 bases. CDR3 DNA sequence: TGTGCCAGCAGCCAAGACTGGGCTAGCGGGACCGACACCGGGGAGCTGTTTTTT. It codes for CASSQDWASGTDTGELFF.

This clonotype was seen many times. The chain employs TRBV28 and TRBJ1-4; a possible D gene is TRBD1 (5 bases). The germline gives CDR1 MDHEN, CDR2 SYDVKM. This CDR3 contains 14 residues. Trimming took 5 bases from V and 7 from J, leaving 14 bases between them. The CDR3 nucleotides read TGTGCCAGCAGTCCGGGACGGGGAGGTGAAAAACTGTTTTTT. Protein sequence: CASSPGRGGEKLFF.

The rearrangement uses TRBV10-1 and TRBJ2-1; D is uncertain. CDR1 and CDR2 from the germline V gene are WNHNN and SYGVQD (reference sequence). V was shortened by 2 bases and J by 9 bases, with 11 bases between the two germline ends. This CDR3 has 13 residues. CDR3 coding DNA: TGCGCCAGCAGTGAGCTGTTGTTTGGTGAGCAGTTCTTC. Protein: CASSELLFGEQFF.

The V gene is TRBV20-1, the J gene TRBJ1-2, with 10 bases identical to TRBD1. The CDR3 sequence is 15 residues long. Germline assignment: CDR1 DFQATT and CDR2 SNEGSKA (reference sequence). Trimming cost V 5 bases and J 2 bases; bases outside gene matches: 8. Here the CDR3 DNA reads TGCAGTGCTCTTCCCGGGACAGGGGACAACTATGGCTACACCTTC. This codes for CSALPGTGDNYGYTF.

This clonotype has just a few counts. The chain uses TRBV12-5 and TRBJ1-6; D gene uncertain. Per germline, CDR1 LGHNT and CDR2 FRNRAP. V shed 2 bases and J shed 10 bases, with 3 bases lying between them. The CDR3 has 11 residues. The CDR3 DNA reads TGTGCTAGTGGTTTGTTGTCACCCCTCCACTTT. It translates to CASGLLSPLHF.

The genes are TRBV9 and TRBJ2-3; the D is unclear. The CDR3 covers 13 residues. Germline V gives CDR1 SGDLS, CDR2 YYNGEE. V dropped 0 bases and J dropped 4 bases, with 6 bases sitting between them. The CDR3 sequence: CASSVALSDTQYF. The CDR3 DNA reads as TGTGCCAGCAGCGTAGCCCTCTCAGATACGCAGTATTTT.

The gene calls are TRBV12-3 or TRBV12-4 and TRBJ2-3; 9 bases line up with TRBD1. V was clipped by 8 bases and J by 7 bases; unmatched bases: 10. The CDR3 is 14 amino acids. Here the CDR3 DNA reads TGTGCCAGCCAAAAGGACAGGGGCGTGCATACGCAGTATTTT. Translation gives CASQKDRGVHTQYF.

This clonotype showed up many times. The rearrangement links TRBV7-9 to TRBJ1-4; no firm D call. The CDR3 totals 15 residues. V was clipped by 5 bases and J by 7 bases, with 17 bases between them. Germline assignment: CDR1 SEHNR and CDR2 FQNEAQ (reference sequence). CDR3 sequence reads: CASSLYRDLAEKLFF. CDR3 nucleotide sequence: TGTGCCAGCAGCCTATACCGGGATCTGGCTGAAAAACTGTTTTTT.

This clonotype has just one count. The chain carries TRBV20-1 and TRBJ2-5, with a possible D match to TRBD2 (6 bases). The CDR3 runs to 14 residues. Trimming took off 5 bases at V and 1 base at J, with 14 bases between the two ends. The germline CDR1 and CDR2 sequences are DFQATT and SNEGSKA (reference sequence). CDR3 in amino acids: CSAGKGTGQETQYF. The CDR3 nucleotides read TGCAGTGCTGGAAAAGGGACTGGCCAAGAGACCCAGTACTTC.

The chain couples TRBV28 to TRBJ2-1, with D unclear. The CDR3 consists of 14 residues. Germline CDR1 is MDHEN and CDR2 is SYDVKM. The V end was cut by 7 bases, the J end by 0 bases, with 10 bases between. CDR3 in DNA: TGTGCCAGCACATCTCACAGCTCCTACAATGAGCAGTTCTTC. It specifies CASTSHSSYNEQFF.

This clonotype was recorded many times. The chain employs TRBV28 and TRBJ1-2, with TRBD1 matching over 7 bases. The CDR3 consists of 17 residues. The germline CDR1 and CDR2 sequences are MDHEN and SYDVKM. V lost 1 base and J lost 8; bases outside the gene matches: 16. In DNA form, the CDR3 reads TGTGCCAGCAGTTTATTGCCGGGGACAGTGGGGGCTTGGGGCTACACCTTC. This gives the protein CASSLLPGTVGAWGYTF.

This clonotype has only a few counts. The chain recombines TRBV27 with TRBJ2-7, with D perhaps matching TRBD2 (6 bases). V lost 4 bases, J lost 0 bases, and 10 bases lay in between. The CDR3 has 14 residues. Germline-derived CDR1 and CDR2 are MNHEY and SMNVEV (reference sequence). CDR3 sequence reads: CASSSGAFSYEQYF. The CDR3, as DNA: TGTGCCAGCAGTTCGGGAGCCTTCTCCTACGAGCAGTACTTC.

As DNA, the CDR3 is TGCAGTGCTAGTGGGGCTGTGGGTGAGGCCGTTAGCAATCAGCCCCAGCATTTT. It translates to CSASGAVGEAVSNQPQHF. The chain links TRBV20-1 to TRBJ1-5, with D perhaps TRBD1 (5 bases). CDR1 is DFQATT and CDR2 is SNEGSKA in the germline V gene (reference sequence). V lost 3 bases to trimming and J lost 0 bases, with 21 bases between them. This CDR3 is built from 18 residues.

The genes are TRBV2 and TRBJ2-7; 8 positions match TRBD2. Germline V CDR1 and CDR2: SNHLY, FYNNEI. The CDR3 spans 13 residues. The V segment lost 0 bases and the J segment 7 bases; nucleotides outside the gene matches: 2. The CDR3 DNA reads TGTGCCAGCAGTGAAGCCCCGGGAGGGGAGCAGTACTTC. Translation gives CASSEAPGGEQYF.

V gene TRBV7-8 combines with J gene TRBJ1-2; TRBD1 matches at 12 bases. V shed 4 bases, J shed 8 bases, and the junction held 5 bases outside the gene matches. CDR1 is SGHVS and CDR2 is FQNEAQ in the germline V gene. This CDR3 has 14 residues. This chain's CDR3 is CASSSGQGARGYTF. In DNA, the CDR3 is TGTGCCAGCAGCTCGGGACAGGGGGCGAGAGGCTACACCTTC.

This clonotype was recorded only once. The chain employs TRBV12-3 or TRBV12-4 and TRBJ1-1; D may be TRBD1 (6 bases). The CDR3 spans 13 residues. Deletions cut 6 bases from V and 6 bases from J, with 14 bases between. The CDR3 bases are TGTGCCAGCAGAACAACGGGGGGCGCTGAAGCTTTCTTT. Encoded protein: CASRTTGGAEAFF.

This clonotype appeared a few times. The rearrangement joins TRBV10-3 to TRBJ2-5; 7 bases map to TRBD1. Germline V gene sequence: CDR1 ENHRY, CDR2 SYGVKD. The CDR3 runs to 13 residues. V trimming: 7 bases; J trimming: 1 base; junction bases outside the gene matches: 3. CDR3 sequence (DNA): TGTGCCATCAAGACAGGGTCCCAAGAGACCCAGTACTTC. It yields the protein CAIKTGSQETQYF.

This clonotype was observed a few times. The V call is TRBV27, the J call TRBJ2-7, with TRBD1 as a possible D gene (5 bases). The CDR3 covers 13 residues. V was cut by 6 bases and J by 7 bases, with 16 bases left in between. Germline V gene sequence: CDR1 MNHEY, CDR2 SMNVEV (reference sequence). CDR3 sequence reads: CASRYILGVEQYF. CDR3 in DNA: TGTGCCAGCAGATATATTCTAGGGGTTGAGCAGTACTTC.

This CDR3 is CATAGTEGEKLFF. The CDR3 nucleotides read TGTGCCACCGCCGGGACAGAGGGTGAAAAACTGTTTTTT. The J gene is TRBJ1-4, the V gene TRBV10-3; 7 bases line up with TRBD1. Looked up from germline, CDR1 is ENHRY and CDR2 is SYGVKD. V lost 10 bases, J lost 7 bases, and 9 bases stayed unmatched. This CDR3 has 13 amino acids.

This clonotype was found many times. The chain has TRBV2 and TRBJ2-4; D not resolved. The CDR3 spans 13 residues. V was clipped by 8 bases and J by 4 bases, with 12 bases between them. CDR1 and CDR2 from the germline V gene are SNHLY and FYNNEI. CDR3 nucleotides: TGTGCCAGCCATGCCGTCGGGAAAAACATTCAGTACTTC. It codes for CASHAVGKNIQYF.

The J gene is TRBJ1-3, the V gene TRBV12-3 or TRBV12-4; D is undetermined. Trimming left V 5 bases short and J 4 bases short, with 6 bases between. The CDR3 loop spans 12 amino acids. DNA for the CDR3: TGTGCCAGCAGTGTGGGAGGAAACACCATATATTTT. Protein sequence: CASSVGGNTIYF.